Only a few counts were recorded for the clone carrying this TCR beta chain. Antigen unknown. The record originates from a study of beta chain features in type 1 diabetes. Broader study findings: VDJ junctions sequenced from type 1 diabetes patients showed fewer insertions and more deletions. Moderately but significantly shorter TCRB CDR3s were found in Type 1 diabetes patients in all four CD4+ subsets.

V lost 0 bases and J lost 9, with 6 bases in between. Germline V CDR1 and CDR2: LGHNA, YSLEER. The CDR3 length is 12 residues. Expressed TCRB transcripts were sequenced because the entire RNA isolate underwent reverse transcription. It was found that naive, central memory and regulatory T cell samples averaged approximately 3.5 million reads. The assay was immunoSEQ multiplex PCR, and TCRdb's table has in-frame clones only and misses some. Counted here are about 410,000 clones, approximately 14% occurring once; the ten biggest clones make up 0.035% to 0.04%. The chain links TRBV4-3 to TRBJ2-1; D unclear. The source material was naive CD4+ T cells from blood. The source is a man aged 25 to 40 in good health. The CDR3 loop is CASSQDPSEQFF. The CDR3 nucleotides read TGCGCCAGCAGCCAAGATCCAAGTGAGCAGTTCTTC.